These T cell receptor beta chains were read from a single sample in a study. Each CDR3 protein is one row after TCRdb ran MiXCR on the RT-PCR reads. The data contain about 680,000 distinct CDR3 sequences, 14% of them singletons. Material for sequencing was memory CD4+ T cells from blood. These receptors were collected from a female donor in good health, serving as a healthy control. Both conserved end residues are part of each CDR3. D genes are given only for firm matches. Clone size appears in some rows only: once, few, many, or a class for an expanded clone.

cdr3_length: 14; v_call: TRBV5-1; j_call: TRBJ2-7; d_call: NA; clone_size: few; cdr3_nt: TGCGCCAGCAGCTTATCGGCCCCAGGGAACCTGCCCTTCTTC; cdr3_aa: CASSLSAPGNLPFF
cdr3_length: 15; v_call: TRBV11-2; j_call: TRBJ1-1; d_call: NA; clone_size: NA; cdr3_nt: TGTGCCAGCGGCTCGATCGGGGCGTTGAACACTGAAGCTTTCTTT; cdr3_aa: CASGSIGALNTEAFF
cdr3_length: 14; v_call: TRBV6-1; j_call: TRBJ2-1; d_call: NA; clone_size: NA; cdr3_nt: TGTGCCAGCAAGGTGGGTTTGGGGAGCAGTGAGCAGTTCTTC; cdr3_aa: CASKVGLGSSEQFF
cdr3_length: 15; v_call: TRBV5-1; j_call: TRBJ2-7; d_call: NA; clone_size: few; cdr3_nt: TGCGCCAGCAGCTGGGGGGCAGGTAGCTCCTACGAGCAGTACTTC; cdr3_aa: CASSWGAGSSYEQYF
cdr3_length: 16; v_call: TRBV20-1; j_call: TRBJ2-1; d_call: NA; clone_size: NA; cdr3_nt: TGCAGTGCTAGTGATCTCGGGCAGCTCTCCACCAATGAGCAGTTCTTC; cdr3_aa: CSASDLGQLSTNEQFF
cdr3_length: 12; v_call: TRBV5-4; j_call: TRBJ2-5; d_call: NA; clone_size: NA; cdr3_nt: TGTGCCAGCAGCTTGGGGGAGAAGACCCAGTACTTC; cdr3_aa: CASSLGEKTQYF
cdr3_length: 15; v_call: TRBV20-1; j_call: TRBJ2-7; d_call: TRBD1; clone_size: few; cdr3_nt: TGCAGTGCTAGCCATCCCGGGACAGGAGACTACGAGCAGTACTTC; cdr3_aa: CSASHPGTGDYEQYF
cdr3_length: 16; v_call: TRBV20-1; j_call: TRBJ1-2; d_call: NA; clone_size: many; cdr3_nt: TGCAGTGCTAGCGATAGGCGACAGGCCAAAGGGGATGGCTACACCTTC; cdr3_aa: CSASDRRQAKGDGYTF
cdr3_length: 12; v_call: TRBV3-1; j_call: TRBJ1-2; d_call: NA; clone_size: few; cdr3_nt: TGTGCCAGCAGCCAAGTTACGCATGGCTACACCTTC; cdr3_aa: CASSQVTHGYTF
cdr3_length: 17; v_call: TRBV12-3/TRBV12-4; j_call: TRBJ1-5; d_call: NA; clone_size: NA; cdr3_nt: TGTGCCAGCAGCCTAACACTCTCTTTTGACAGCAATCAGCCCCAGCATTTT; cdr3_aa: CASSLTLSFDSNQPQHF
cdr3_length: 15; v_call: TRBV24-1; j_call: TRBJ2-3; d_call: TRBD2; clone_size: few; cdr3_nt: TGTGCCACCAGTGAATCCGGGACTAGTTCCGATACGCAGTATTTT; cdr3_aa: CATSESGTSSDTQYF
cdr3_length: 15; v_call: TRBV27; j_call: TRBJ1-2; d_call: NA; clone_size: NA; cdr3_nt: TGTGCCAGCAGTTTATTCACAGGGCAGGGGTATGGCTACACCTTC; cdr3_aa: CASSLFTGQGYGYTF
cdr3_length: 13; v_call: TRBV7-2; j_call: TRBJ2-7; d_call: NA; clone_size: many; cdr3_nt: TGTGCCAGCAGCTCCACTAGCCTCTACGAGCAGTACTTC; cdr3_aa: CASSSTSLYEQYF
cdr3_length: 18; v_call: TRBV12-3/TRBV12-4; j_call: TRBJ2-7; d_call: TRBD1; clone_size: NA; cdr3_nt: TGTGCCAGCAGTTGGCTCCTACCCCAACAGGGGCACTCCTACGAGCAGTACTTC; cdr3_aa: CASSWLLPQQGHSYEQYF
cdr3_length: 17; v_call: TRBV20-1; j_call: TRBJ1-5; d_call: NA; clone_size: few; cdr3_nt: TGCAGTGCTACGTCGGGATGGGTTGTCGGTAGCAATCAGCCCCAGCATTTT; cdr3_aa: CSATSGWVVGSNQPQHF
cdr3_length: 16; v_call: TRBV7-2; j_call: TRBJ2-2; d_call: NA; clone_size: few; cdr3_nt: TGTGCCAGCAGCTTAACCGGGGTTAGCGCGACCGGGGAGCTGTTTTTT; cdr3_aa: CASSLTGVSATGELFF
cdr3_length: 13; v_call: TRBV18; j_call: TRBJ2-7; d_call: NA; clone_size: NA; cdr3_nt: TGTGCCAGCTCCCCCTCGGGGGAATTTGGGCAGTACTTC; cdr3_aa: CASSPSGEFGQYF
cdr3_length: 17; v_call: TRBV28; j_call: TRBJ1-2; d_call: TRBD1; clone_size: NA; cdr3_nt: TGTGCCAGCAGTTCCCCAGGGACAGGGGGCCGGGGCTATGGCTACACCTTC; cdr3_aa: CASSSPGTGGRGYGYTF
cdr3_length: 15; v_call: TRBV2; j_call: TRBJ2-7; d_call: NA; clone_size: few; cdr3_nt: TGTGCCAGCAGTGAACCTGGGGCAAGCTCCTACGAGCAGTACTTC; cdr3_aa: CASSEPGASSYEQYF
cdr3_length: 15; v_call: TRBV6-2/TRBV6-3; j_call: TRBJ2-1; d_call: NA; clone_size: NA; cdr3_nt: TGTGCCAGCAGTCCCCTGGGGGGGCGGTACAATGAGCAGTTCTTC; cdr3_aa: CASSPLGGRYNEQFF
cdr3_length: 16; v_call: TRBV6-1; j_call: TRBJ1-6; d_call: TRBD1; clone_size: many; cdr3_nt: TGTGCCAGCTTAGATTCGGACAGGGGCGGGGATTCACCCCTCCACTTT; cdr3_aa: CASLDSDRGGDSPLHF
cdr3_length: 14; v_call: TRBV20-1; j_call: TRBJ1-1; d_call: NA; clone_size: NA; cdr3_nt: TGCAGTGCCCCAATTCAGGGAACAAACACTGAAGCTTTCTTT; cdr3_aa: CSAPIQGTNTEAFF
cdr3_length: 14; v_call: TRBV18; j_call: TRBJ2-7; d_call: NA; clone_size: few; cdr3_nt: TGTGCCAGCTCACCACCGGTCCCGACCTGGGAGCAGTACTTC; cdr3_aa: CASSPPVPTWEQYF
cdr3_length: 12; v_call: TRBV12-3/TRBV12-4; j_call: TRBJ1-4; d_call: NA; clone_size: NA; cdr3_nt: TGTGCCAGCAGCCAGGGAATGGGAAAACTGTTTTTT; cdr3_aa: CASSQGMGKLFF
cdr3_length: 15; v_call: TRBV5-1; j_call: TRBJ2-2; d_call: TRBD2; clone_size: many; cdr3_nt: TGCGCCAGCAGCTTGGCACTAGCGGGGCCCGGGGAGCTGTTTTTT; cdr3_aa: CASSLALAGPGELFF
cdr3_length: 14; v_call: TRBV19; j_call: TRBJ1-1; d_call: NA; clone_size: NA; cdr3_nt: TGTGCCAGTAGTCTCGGCTGGATGAACACTGAAGCTTTCTTT; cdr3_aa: CASSLGWMNTEAFF
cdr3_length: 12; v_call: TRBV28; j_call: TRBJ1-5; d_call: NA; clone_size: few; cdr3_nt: TGTGCCAGCGGGACGGTATTACAGCCCCAGCATTTT; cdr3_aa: CASGTVLQPQHF
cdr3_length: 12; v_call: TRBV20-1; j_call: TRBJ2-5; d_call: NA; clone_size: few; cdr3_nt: TGCAGTGCTAGTAACGCCCGAGAGACCCAGTACTTC; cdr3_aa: CSASNARETQYF
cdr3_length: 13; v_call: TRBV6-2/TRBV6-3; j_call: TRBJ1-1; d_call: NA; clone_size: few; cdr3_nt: TGTGCCAGCGGCTCGGAGTGGGGCACTGAAGCTTTCTTT; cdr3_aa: CASGSEWGTEAFF
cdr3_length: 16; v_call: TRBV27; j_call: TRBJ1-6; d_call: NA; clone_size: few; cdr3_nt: TGTGCCAGCAGTTTAGGTCACGGGACGGGCAATTCACCCCTCCACTTT; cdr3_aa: CASSLGHGTGNSPLHF
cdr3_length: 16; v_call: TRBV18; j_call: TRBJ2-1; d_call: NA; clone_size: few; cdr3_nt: TGTGCCAGCTCACCCGCTGGGTCTCCCCTGGCCAATGAGCAGTTCTTC; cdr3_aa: CASSPAGSPLANEQFF
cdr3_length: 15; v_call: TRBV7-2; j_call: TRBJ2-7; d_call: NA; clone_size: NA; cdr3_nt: TGTGCCAGCAGCCCAACCGGGACACTTTCCTACGAGCAGTACTTC; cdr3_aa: CASSPTGTLSYEQYF
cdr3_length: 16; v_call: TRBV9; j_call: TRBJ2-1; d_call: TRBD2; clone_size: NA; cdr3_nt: TGTGCCAGCAGCGTAGGTGTGACTAGCGGGAACAATGAGCAGTTCTTC; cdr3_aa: CASSVGVTSGNNEQFF
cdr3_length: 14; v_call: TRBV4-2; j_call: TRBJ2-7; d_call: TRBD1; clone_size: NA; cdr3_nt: TGTGCCAGCAGCCCCCCCGGGACAGGGTACGGGCAGTACTTC; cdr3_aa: CASSPPGTGYGQYF